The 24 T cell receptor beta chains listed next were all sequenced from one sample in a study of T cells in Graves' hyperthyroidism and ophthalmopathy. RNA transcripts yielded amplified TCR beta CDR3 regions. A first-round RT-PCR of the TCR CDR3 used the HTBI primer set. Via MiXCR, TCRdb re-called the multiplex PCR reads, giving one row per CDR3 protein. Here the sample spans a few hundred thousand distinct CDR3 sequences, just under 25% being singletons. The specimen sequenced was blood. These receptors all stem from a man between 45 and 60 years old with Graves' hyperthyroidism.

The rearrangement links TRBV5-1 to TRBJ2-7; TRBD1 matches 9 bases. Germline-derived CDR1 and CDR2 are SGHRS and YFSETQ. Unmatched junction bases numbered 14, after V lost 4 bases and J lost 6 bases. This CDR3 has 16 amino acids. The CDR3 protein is CASSPRGRQGVIEQYF. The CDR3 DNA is TGCGCCAGCAGCCCCCGAGGCCGACAGGGGGTGATCGAGCAGTACTTC.

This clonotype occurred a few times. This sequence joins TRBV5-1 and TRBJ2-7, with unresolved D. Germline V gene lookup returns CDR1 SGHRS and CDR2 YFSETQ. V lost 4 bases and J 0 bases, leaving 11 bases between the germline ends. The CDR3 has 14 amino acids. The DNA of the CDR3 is TGCGCCAGCAGCACCTCTTCTAGCTCCTACGAGCAGTACTTC. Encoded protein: CASSTSSSSYEQYF.

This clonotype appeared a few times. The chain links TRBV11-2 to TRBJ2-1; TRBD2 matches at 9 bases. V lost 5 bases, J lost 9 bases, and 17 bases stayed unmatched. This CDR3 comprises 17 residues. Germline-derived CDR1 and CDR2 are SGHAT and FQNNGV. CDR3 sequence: CASSTYRGREGLGEQFF. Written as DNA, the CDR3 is TGTGCCAGCAGCACCTATCGCGGGCGGGAGGGCCTTGGTGAGCAGTTCTTC.

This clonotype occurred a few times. For the CDR3, the DNA is TGCAGTGCTAGCCCGAACAGGGGAGGAGGCAATCAGCCCCAGCATTTT. This codes for CSASPNRGGGNQPQHF. The chain joins TRBV20-1 to TRBJ1-5; 7 bases agree with TRBD1. From germline, CDR1 is DFQATT and CDR2 SNEGSKA (reference sequence). The CDR3 totals 16 residues. V lost 3 bases to trimming and J lost 2 bases; unmatched junction nucleotides: 10.

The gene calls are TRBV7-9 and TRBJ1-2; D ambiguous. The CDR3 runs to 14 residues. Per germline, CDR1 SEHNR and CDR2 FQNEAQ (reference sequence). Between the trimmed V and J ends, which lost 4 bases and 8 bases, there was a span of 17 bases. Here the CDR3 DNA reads TGTGCCAGCAGCTCCTCCGAATCCATGAAGGGCTACACCTTC. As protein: CASSSSESMKGYTF.

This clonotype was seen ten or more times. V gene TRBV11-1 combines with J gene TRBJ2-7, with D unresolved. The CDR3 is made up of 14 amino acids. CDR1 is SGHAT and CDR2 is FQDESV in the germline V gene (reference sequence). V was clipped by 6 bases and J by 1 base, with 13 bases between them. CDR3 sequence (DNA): TGTGCCAGCAGTTGGTCATTTGGGTCCTACGAGCAGTACTTC. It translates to CASSWSFGSYEQYF.

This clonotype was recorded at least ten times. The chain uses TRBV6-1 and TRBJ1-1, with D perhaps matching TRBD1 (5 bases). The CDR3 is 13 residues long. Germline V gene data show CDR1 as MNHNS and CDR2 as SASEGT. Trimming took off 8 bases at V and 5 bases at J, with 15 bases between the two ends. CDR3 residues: CASGLIGGTEAFF. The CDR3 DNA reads TGTGCCAGCGGGCTCATTGGGGGTACTGAAGCTTTCTTT.

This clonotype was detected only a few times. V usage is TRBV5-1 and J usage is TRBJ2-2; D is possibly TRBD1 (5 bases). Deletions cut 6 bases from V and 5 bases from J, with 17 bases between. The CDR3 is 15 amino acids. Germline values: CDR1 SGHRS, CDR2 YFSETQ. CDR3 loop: CASTNAGQTTGELFF. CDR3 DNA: TGCGCCAGCACCAACGCAGGGCAAACGACCGGGGAGCTGTTTTTT.

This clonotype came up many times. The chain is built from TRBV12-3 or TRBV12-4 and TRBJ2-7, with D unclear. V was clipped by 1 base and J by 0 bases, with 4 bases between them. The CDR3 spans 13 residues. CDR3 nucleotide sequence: TGTGCCAGCAGTTTAGACGCCTCCTACGAGCAGTACTTC. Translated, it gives CASSLDASYEQYF.

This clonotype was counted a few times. CDR3: CASSLAMADGYTF. The DNA of the CDR3 is TGTGCCAGCAGCTTGGCGATGGCGGACGGCTACACCTTC. The chain links TRBV5-6 to TRBJ1-2, with D uncertain. The germline V and J ends were trimmed by 0 bases and 8 bases, with 11 bases remaining between them. The length of the CDR3 is 13 residues. The germline V gene encodes CDR1 SGHDT and CDR2 YYEEEE.

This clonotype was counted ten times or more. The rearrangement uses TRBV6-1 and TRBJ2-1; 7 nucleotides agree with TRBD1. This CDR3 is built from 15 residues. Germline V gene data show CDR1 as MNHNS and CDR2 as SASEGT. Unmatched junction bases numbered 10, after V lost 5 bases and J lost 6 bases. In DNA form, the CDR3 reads TGTGCCAGCAGTCACGACAGGGCTCTAGGCAATGAGCAGTTCTTC. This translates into CASSHDRALGNEQFF.

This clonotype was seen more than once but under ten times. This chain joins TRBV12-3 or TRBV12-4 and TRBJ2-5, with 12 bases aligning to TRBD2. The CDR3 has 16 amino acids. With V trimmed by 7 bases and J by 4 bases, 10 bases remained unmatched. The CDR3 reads CASKPVGGLAGETQYF. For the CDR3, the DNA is TGTGCCAGCAAACCCGTAGGGGGACTAGCGGGAGAGACCCAGTACTTC.

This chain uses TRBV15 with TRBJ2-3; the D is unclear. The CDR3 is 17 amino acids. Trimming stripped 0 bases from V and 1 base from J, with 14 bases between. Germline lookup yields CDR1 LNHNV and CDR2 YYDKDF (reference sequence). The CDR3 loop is CATSRDRPPPRTDTQYF. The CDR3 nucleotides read TGTGCCACCAGCAGAGATCGTCCACCTCCCCGCACAGATACGCAGTATTTT.

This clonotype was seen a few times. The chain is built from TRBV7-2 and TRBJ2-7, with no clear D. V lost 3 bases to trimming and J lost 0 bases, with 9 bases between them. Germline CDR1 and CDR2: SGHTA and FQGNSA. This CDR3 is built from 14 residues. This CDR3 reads CASSFAKSSYEQYF. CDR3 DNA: TGTGCCAGCAGCTTCGCGAAGAGCTCCTACGAGCAGTACTTC. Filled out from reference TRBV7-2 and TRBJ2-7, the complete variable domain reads GAGVSQSPSNKVTEKGKDVELRCDPISGHTALYWYRQSLGQGLEFLIYFQGNSAPDKSGLPSDRFSAERTGGSVSTLTIQRTQQEDSAVYLCASSFAKSSYEQYFGPGTRLTVT.

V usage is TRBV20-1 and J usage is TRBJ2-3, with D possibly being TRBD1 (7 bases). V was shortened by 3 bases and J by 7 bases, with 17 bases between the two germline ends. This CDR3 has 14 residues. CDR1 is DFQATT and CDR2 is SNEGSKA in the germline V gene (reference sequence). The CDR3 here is CSASAAGGKNTQYF. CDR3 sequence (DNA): TGCAGTGCTAGTGCGGCAGGGGGGAAGAATACGCAGTATTTT.

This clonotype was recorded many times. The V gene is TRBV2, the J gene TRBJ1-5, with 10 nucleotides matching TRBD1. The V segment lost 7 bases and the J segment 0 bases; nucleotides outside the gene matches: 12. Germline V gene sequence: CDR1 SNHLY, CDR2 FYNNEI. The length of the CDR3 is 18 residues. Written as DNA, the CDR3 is TGTGCCAGCAAATTCGGGGGACAGGGGATCTATAGCAATCAGCCCCAGCATTTT. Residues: CASKFGGQGIYSNQPQHF.

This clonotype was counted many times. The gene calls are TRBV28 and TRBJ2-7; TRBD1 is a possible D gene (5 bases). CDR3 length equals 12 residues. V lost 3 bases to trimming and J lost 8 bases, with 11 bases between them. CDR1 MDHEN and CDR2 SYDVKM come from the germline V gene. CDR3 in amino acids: CASSFKLDKQYF. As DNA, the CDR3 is TGTGCCAGCAGTTTTAAGTTGGACAAGCAGTACTTC.

The CDR3 DNA follows: TGTGCCAGCAGCTCCCTCGGGGTTGACGAGCAGTACTTC. This codes for CASSSLGVDEQYF. This chain connects TRBV5-4 to TRBJ2-7, with D possibly matching TRBD2 (5 bases). The germline CDR1 and CDR2 sequences are SGHNT and YYREEE (reference sequence). With 3 bases removed from V and 5 bases from J, the gap between germline ends came to 12 bases. The CDR3 extends over 13 amino acids.

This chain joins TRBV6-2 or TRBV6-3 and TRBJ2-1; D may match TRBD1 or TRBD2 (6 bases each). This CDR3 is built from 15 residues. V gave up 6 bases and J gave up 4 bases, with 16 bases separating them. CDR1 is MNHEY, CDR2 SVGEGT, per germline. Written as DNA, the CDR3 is TGTGCCAGCAGCCCGTGGGGGGCTGGATACAATGAGCAGTTCTTC. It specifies CASSPWGAGYNEQFF.

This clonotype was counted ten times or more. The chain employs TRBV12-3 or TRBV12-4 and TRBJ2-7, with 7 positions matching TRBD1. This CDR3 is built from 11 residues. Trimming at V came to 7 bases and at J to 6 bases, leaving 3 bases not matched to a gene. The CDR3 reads CASKTGFEQYF. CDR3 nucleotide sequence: TGTGCCAGCAAGACAGGGTTCGAGCAGTACTTC.

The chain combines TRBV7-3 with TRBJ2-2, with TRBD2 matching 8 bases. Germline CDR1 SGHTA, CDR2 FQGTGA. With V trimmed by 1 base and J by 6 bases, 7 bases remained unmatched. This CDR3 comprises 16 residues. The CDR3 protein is CASSLNSGTLAGELFF. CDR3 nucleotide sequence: TGTGCCAGCAGCTTAAATAGCGGGACCTTGGCCGGGGAGCTGTTTTTT.

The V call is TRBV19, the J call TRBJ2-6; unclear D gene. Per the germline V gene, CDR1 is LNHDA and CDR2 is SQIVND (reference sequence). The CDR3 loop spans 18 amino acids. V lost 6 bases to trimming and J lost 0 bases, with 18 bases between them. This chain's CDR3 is CASSPPRLFLSGANVLTF. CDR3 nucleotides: TGTGCCAGTAGCCCTCCCCGCTTATTCCTCTCTGGGGCCAACGTCCTGACTTTC.

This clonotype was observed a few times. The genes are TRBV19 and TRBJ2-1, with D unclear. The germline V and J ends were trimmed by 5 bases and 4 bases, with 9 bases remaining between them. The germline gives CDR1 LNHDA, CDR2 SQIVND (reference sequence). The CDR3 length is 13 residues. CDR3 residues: CASSGSIYNEQFF. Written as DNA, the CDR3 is TGTGCCAGTAGTGGCAGTATTTACAATGAGCAGTTCTTC.

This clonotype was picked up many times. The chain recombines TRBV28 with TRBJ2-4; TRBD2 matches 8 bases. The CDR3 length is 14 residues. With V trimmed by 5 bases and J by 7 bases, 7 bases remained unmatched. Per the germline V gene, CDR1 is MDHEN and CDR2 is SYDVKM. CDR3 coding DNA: TGTGCCAGCAGTCCGGGGACTAGTCTGAACATTCAGTACTTC. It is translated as CASSPGTSLNIQYF.